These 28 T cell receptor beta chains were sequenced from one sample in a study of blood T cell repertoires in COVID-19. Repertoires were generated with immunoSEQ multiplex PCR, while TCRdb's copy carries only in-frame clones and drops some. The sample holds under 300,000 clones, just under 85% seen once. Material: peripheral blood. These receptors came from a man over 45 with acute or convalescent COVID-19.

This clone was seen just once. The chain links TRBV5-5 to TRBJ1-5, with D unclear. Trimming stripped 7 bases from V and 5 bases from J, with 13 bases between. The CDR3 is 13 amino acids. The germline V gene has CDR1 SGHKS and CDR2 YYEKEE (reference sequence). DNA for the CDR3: TGTGCCAGCCGAGGGAGGGAGGATCAGCCCCAGCATTTT. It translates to CASRGREDQPQHF. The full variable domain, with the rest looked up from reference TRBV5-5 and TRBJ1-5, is DAGVTQSPTHLIKTRGQQVTLRCSPISGHKSVSWYQQVLGQGPQFIFQYYEKEERGRGNFPDRFSARQFPNYSSELNVNALLLGDSALYLCASRGREDQPQHFGDGTRLSIL.

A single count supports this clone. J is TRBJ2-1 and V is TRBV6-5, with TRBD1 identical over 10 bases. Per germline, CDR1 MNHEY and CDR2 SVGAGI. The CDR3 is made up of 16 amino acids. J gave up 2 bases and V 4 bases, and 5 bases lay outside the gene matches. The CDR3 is CASSLLGTGAYNEQFF. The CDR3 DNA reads TGTGCCAGCAGTTTACTCGGGACAGGGGCCTACAATGAGCAGTTCTTC.

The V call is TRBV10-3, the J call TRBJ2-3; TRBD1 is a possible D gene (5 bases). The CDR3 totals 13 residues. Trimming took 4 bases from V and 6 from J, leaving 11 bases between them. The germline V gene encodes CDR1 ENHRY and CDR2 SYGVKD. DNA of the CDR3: TGTGCCATCAGTGCCAGGGAACCCGATACGCAGTATTTT. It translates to CAISAREPDTQYF.

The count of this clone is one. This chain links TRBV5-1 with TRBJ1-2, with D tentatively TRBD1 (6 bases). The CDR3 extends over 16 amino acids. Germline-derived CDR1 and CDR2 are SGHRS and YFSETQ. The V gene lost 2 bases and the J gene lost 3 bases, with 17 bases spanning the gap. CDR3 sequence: CASSFPTGSGDYGYTF. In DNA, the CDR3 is TGCGCCAGCAGCTTCCCGACAGGTAGTGGGGACTATGGCTACACCTTC.

CDR3 bases: TGTGCCAGCAGCTTAGGGCCCCCCGGGGATACGCAGTATTTT. This sequence encodes CASSLGPPGDTQYF. V and J are TRBV11-2 and TRBJ2-3; no reliable D call. The CDR3 consists of 14 residues. V was clipped by 1 base and J by 6 bases, with 11 bases between them. Per the germline V gene, CDR1 is SGHAT and CDR2 is FQNNGV.

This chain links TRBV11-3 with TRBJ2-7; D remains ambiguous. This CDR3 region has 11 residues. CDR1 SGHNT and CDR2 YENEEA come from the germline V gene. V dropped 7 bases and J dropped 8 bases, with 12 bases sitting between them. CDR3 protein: CASNFVVKQYF. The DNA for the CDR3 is TGTGCCAGCAACTTCGTAGTCAAGCAGTACTTC.

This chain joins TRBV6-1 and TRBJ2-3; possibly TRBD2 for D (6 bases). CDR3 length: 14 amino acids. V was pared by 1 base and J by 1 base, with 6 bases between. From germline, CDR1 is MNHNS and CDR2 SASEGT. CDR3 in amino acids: CASSEGGGTDTQYF. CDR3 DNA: TGTGCCAGCAGTGAAGGCGGGGGCACAGATACGCAGTATTTT.

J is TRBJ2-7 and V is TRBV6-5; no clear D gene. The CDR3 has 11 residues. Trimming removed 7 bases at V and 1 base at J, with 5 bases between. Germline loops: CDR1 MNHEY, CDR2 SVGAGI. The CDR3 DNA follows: TGTGCCAGCACGAGTTCCTACGAGCAGTACTTC. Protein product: CASTSSYEQYF.

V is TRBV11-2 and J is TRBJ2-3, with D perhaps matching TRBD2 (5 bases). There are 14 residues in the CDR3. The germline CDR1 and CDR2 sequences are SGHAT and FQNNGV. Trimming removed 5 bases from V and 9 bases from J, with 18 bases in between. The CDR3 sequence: CASSDGISEWTQYF. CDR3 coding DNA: TGTGCCAGCAGCGACGGGATCTCCGAGTGGACGCAGTATTTT.

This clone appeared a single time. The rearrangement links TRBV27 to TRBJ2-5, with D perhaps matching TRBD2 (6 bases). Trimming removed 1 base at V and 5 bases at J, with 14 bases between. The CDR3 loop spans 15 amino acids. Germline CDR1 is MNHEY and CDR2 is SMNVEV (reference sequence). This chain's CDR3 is CASSLFGGGGETQYF. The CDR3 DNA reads TGTGCCAGCAGTTTATTCGGGGGAGGCGGGGAGACCCAGTACTTC.

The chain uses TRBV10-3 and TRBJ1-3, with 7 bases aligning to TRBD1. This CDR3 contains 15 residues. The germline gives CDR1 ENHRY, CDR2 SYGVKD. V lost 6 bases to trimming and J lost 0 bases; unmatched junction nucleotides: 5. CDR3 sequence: CAIRTGVLSGNTIYF. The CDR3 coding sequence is TGTGCCATCAGAACAGGGGTGCTCTCTGGAAACACCATATATTTT.

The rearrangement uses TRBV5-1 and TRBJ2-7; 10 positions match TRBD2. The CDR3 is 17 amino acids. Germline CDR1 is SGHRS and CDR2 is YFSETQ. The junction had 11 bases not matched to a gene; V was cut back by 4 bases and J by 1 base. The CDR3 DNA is TGCGCCAGCAGCCGGGGGCCATCTAGCGGGGGTTCCTACGAGCAGTACTTC. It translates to CASSRGPSSGGSYEQYF. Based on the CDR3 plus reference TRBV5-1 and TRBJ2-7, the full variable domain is KAGVTQTPRYLIKTRGQQVTLSCSPISGHRSVSWYQQTPGQGLQFLFEYFSETQRNKGNFPGRFSGRQFSNSRSEMNVSTLELGDSALYLCASSRGPSSGGSYEQYFGPGTRLTVT.

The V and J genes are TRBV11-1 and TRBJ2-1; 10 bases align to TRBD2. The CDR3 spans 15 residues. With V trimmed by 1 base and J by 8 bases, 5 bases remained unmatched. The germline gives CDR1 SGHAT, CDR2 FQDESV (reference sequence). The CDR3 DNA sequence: TGTGCCAGCAGCTTAGAGCGGGGGGGCCGCGATGAGCAGTTCTTC. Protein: CASSLERGGRDEQFF.

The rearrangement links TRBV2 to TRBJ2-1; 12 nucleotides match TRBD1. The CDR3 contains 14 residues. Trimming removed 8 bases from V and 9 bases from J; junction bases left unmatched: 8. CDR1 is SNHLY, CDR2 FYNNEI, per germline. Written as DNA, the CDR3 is TGTGCCAGCCTGACCGGGACAGGGGGCTTTGAGCAGTTCTTC. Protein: CASLTGTGGFEQFF.

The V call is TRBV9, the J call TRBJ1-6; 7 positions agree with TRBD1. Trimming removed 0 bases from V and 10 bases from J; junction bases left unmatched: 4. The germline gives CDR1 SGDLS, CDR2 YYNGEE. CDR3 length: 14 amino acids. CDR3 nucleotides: TGTGCCAGCAGCGTAGTAGGGGGCCGATCACCCCTCCACTTT. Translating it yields CASSVVGGRSPLHF. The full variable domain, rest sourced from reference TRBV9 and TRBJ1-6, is DSGVTQTPKHLITATGQRVTLRCSPRSGDLSVYWYQQSLDQGLQFLIQYYNGEERAKGNILERFSAQQFPDLHSELNLSSLELGDSALYFCASSVVGGRSPLHFGNGTRLTVT.

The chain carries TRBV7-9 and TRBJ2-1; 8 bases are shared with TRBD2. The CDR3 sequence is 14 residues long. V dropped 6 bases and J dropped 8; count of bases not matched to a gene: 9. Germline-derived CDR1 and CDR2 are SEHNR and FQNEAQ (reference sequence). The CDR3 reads CASRLREVHHEQFF. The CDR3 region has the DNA TGTGCCAGCAGATTGCGGGAGGTCCACCATGAGCAGTTCTTC. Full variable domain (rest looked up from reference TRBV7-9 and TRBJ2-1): DTGVSQNPRHKITKRGQNVTFRCDPISEHNRLYWYRQTLGQGPEFLTYFQNEAQLEKSRLLSDRFSAERPKGSFSTLEIQRTEQGDSAMYLCASRLREVHHEQFFGPGTRLTVL.

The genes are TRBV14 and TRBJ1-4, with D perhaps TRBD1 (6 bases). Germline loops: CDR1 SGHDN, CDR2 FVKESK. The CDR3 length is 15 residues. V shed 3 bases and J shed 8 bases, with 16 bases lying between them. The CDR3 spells CASSHLPGAGEKLFF. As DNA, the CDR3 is TGTGCCAGCAGCCACCTCCCAGGGGCCGGGGAAAAACTGTTTTTT.

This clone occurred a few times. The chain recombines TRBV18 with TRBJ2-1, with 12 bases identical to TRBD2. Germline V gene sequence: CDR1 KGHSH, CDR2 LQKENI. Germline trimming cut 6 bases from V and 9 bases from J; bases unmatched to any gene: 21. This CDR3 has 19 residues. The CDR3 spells CASSLRGQGERLAGVEQFF. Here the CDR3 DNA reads TGTGCCAGCTCCCTGAGAGGACAGGGCGAGAGACTAGCGGGGGTTGAGCAGTTCTTC. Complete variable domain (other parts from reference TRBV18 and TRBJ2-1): NAGVMQNPRHLVRRRGQEARLRCSPMKGHSHVYWYRQLPEEGLKFMVYLQKENIIDESGMPKERFSAEFPKEGPSILRIQQVVRGDSAAYFCASSLRGQGERLAGVEQFFGPGTRLTVL.

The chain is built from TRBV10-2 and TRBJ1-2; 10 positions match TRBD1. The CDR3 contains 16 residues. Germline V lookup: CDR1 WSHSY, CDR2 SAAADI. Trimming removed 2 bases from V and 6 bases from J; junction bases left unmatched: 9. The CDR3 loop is CASSETTGGEIHGYTF. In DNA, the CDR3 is TGCGCCAGCAGTGAGACGACAGGGGGCGAAATCCATGGCTACACCTTC.

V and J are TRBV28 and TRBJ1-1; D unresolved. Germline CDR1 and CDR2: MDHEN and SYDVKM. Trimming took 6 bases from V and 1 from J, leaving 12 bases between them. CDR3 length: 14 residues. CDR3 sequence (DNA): TGTGCCAGCAGGTATCCGGGAAAGAACACTGAAGCTTTCTTT. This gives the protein CASRYPGKNTEAFF. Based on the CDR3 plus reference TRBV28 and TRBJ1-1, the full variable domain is DVKVTQSSRYLVKRTGEKVFLECVQDMDHENMFWYRQDPGLGLRLIYFSYDVKMKEKGDIPEGYSVSREKKERFSLILESASTNQTSMYLCASRYPGKNTEAFFGQGTRLTVV.

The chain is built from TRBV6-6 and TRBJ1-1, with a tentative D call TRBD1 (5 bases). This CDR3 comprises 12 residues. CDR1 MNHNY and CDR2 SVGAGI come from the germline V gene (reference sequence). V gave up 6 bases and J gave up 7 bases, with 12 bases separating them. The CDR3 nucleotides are TGTGCCAGCAGCCCCGGGGGTTATGAAGCTTTCTTT. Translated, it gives CASSPGGYEAFF.

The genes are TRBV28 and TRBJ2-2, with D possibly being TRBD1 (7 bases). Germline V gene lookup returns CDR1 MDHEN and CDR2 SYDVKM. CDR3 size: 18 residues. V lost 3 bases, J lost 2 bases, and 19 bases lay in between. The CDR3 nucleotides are TGTGCCAGCAGTTTTGCCCCCGGAGGGGGCACAAACACCGGGGAGCTGTTTTTT. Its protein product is CASSFAPGGGTNTGELFF.

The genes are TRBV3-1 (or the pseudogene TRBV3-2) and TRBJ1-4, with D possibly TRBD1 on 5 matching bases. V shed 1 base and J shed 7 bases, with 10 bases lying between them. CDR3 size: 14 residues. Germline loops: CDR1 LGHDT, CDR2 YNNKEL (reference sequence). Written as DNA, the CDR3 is TGTGCCAGCAGCCAAGGGACAAGGGGTGAAAAACTGTTTTTT. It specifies CASSQGTRGEKLFF.

DNA for the CDR3: TGTGCCAGCAGTTCCGGGAACCAATACTATGGCTACACCTTC. The encoded protein is CASSSGNQYYGYTF. V and J are TRBV5-6 and TRBJ1-2, with no clear D. The CDR3 consists of 14 residues. The germline V gene encodes CDR1 SGHDT and CDR2 YYEEEE. V was shortened by 5 bases and J by 3 bases, with 14 bases between the two germline ends.

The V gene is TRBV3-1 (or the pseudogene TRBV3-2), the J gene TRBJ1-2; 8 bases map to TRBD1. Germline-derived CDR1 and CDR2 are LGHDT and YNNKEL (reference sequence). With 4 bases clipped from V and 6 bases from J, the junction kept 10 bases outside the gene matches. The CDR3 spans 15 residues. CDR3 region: CASSPTGALPDGYTF. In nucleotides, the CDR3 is TGTGCCAGCAGCCCGACAGGGGCCCTCCCAGATGGCTACACCTTC.

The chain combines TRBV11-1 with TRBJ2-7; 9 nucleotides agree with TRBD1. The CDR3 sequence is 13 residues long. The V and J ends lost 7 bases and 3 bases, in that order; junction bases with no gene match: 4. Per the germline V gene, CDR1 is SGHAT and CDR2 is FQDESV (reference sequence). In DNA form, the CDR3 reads TGTGCCAGCACAAGGACAGGGGACTACGAGCAGTACTTC. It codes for CASTRTGDYEQYF.

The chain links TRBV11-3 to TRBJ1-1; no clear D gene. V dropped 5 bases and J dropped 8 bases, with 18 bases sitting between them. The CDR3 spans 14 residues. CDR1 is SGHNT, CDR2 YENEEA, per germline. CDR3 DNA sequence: TGTGCCAGCAGCCCTAGGGCGGGGTACTTGGAAGCTTTCTTT. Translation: CASSPRAGYLEAFF.

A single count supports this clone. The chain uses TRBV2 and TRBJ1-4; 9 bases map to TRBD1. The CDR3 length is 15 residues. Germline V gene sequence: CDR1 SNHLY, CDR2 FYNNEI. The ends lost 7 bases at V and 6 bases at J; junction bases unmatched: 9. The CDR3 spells CASTPGQGRYEKLFF. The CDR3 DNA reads TGTGCCAGCACCCCGGGACAGGGTCGATATGAAAAACTGTTTTTT.